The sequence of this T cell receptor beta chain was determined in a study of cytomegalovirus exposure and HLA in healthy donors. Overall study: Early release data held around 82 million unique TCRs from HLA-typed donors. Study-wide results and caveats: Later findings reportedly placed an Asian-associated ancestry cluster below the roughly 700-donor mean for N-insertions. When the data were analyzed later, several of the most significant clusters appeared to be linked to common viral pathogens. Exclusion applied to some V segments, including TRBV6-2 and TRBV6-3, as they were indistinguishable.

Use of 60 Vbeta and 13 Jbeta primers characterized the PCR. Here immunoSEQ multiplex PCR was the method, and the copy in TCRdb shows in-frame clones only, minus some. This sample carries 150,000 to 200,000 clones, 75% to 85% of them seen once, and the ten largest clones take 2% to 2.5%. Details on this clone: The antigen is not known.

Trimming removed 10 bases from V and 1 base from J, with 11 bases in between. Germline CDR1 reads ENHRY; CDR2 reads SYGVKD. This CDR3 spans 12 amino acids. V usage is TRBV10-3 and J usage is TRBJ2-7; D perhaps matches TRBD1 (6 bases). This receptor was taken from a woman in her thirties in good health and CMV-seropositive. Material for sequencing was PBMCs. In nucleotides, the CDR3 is TGTGCCACCGAGGGGACATCCTACGAGCAGTACTTC. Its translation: CATEGTSYEQYF.